The 30 T cell receptor beta chains reported below all come from one sample, sequenced in a study of blood T cell repertoires in COVID-19. Measured with immunoSEQ multiplex PCR; TCRdb has only the in-frame clones, and not every one. The table has tens of thousands of clones, over 70% seen once. The sequenced sample was peripheral blood. The receptors here all came from a woman in her fifties or sixties with acute or convalescent COVID-19.

This chain uses TRBV7-2 with TRBJ1-6; 7 bases are a match to TRBD1. Germline values: CDR1 SGHTA, CDR2 FQGNSA. V lost 5 bases to trimming and J lost 10 bases; unmatched junction nucleotides: 8. This CDR3 is built from 14 residues. The CDR3 sequence: CASSQGQKGSPLHF. Written as DNA, the CDR3 is TGTGCCAGCAGCCAGGGACAGAAGGGATCACCCCTCCACTTT.

This clone was found a few times. The chain is built from TRBV7-8 and TRBJ1-2, with D uncertain. Per the germline V gene, CDR1 is SGHVS and CDR2 is FQNEAQ. The CDR3 extends over 14 amino acids. Trimming took off 5 bases at V and 1 base at J, with 11 bases between the two ends. The DNA for the CDR3 is TGTGCCAGCAGCCCGGAGGGTGATAACTATGGCTACACCTTC. Protein sequence: CASSPEGDNYGYTF.

Notes on this clone: Other DNA sequences in the same sample also yield this CDR3. This sequence joins TRBV27 and TRBJ1-2; D is ambiguous. Germline assignment: CDR1 MNHEY and CDR2 SMNVEV (reference sequence). Trimming stripped 3 bases from V and 2 bases from J, with 7 bases between. The CDR3 is made up of 13 amino acids. DNA for the CDR3: TGTGCCAGCAGTTTTGGGCAGAACTATGGCTACACCTTC. Encoded protein: CASSFGQNYGYTF.

The chain carries TRBV6-5 and TRBJ1-3, with D possibly TRBD1 on 5 matching bases. Germline-derived CDR1 and CDR2 are MNHEY and SVGAGI. Trimming removed 5 bases at V and 0 bases at J, with 11 bases between. The CDR3 sequence is 15 residues long. The CDR3 sequence is CASSRTGLSGNTIYF. CDR3 DNA: TGTGCCAGCAGTAGAACAGGCCTCTCTGGAAACACCATATATTTT.

The chain uses TRBV12-3 or TRBV12-4 and TRBJ2-7; no clear D gene. This CDR3 spans 12 amino acids. The germline V and J ends were trimmed by 6 bases and 6 bases, with 12 bases remaining between them. The chain's CDR3 is CASSPTRGEQYF. CDR3 in DNA: TGTGCCAGCAGCCCCACCCGCGGCGAGCAGTACTTC.

This chain uses TRBV5-1 with TRBJ2-3; TRBD1 matches at 9 bases. Losses at the gene ends were 4 bases for V and 13 bases for J; bases not matched to a gene: 13. This CDR3 spans 14 amino acids. Per the germline V gene, CDR1 is SGHRS and CDR2 is YFSETQ. CDR3 sequence reads: CASSRLDDRGSKYF. The CDR3 DNA is TGCGCCAGCAGCCGCCTTGATGACAGGGGGAGTAAGTATTTT.

The rearrangement links TRBV7-8 to TRBJ1-4; D not certain. The CDR3 sequence is 13 residues long. The V gene lost 3 bases and the J gene lost 7 bases, with 9 bases spanning the gap. The germline V gene encodes CDR1 SGHVS and CDR2 FQNEAQ. CDR3 coding DNA: TGTGCCAGCAGCTTGGGCGCGCGTGAAAAACTGTTTTTT. Its protein is CASSLGAREKLFF.

About this clone: This sample includes further DNA sequences coding for the same CDR3. V is TRBV27 and J is TRBJ1-1, with D maybe TRBD1 (5 bases). CDR3 size: 12 residues. Per the germline V gene, CDR1 is MNHEY and CDR2 is SMNVEV (reference sequence). V was trimmed by 3 bases and J by 5 bases, leaving 7 bases between them. The CDR3 DNA is TGTGCCAGCAGTTTCCGGGGGACTGAAGCTTTCTTT. It encodes CASSFRGTEAFF.

V is TRBV29-1 and J is TRBJ1-2, with D uncertain. Trimming stripped 6 bases from V and 0 bases from J, with 11 bases between. Germline assignment: CDR1 SQVTM and CDR2 ANQGSEA. This CDR3 comprises 13 residues. CDR3 in amino acids: CSVQLNTNYGYTF. As DNA, the CDR3 is TGCAGCGTACAGCTAAATACTAACTATGGCTACACCTTC.

J is TRBJ1-3 and V is TRBV3-1 (or the pseudogene TRBV3-2); D perhaps matches TRBD1 (5 bases). The germline gives CDR1 LGHDT, CDR2 YNNKEL (reference sequence). V dropped 4 bases and J dropped 4 bases, with 14 bases sitting between them. The CDR3 spans 15 residues. The CDR3, as DNA: TGTGCCAGCAGCCCCTCGGGGGTCCGCGGAAACACCATATATTTT. Translating gives CASSPSGVRGNTIYF.

The chain joins TRBV5-5 to TRBJ2-7, with D hard to call. V lost 4 bases and J 6 bases, leaving 17 bases between the germline ends. Germline CDR1 and CDR2: SGHKS and YYEKEE (reference sequence). The CDR3 sequence is 14 residues long. The DNA for the CDR3 is TGTGCCAGCAGCCCCATCTCGGGTACGGGCGAGCAGTACTTC. As protein: CASSPISGTGEQYF.

A single count supports this clone. The chain employs TRBV7-3 and TRBJ2-7, with a weak D call TRBD1 (6 bases). From germline, CDR1 is SGHTA and CDR2 FQGTGA. This CDR3 is 14 amino acids long. V gave up 5 bases and J gave up 0 bases, with 11 bases separating them. The CDR3 DNA reads as TGTGCCAGCAGCCCAGACAGGTACTCCTACGAGCAGTACTTC. It codes for CASSPDRYSYEQYF.

The chain carries TRBV6-5 and TRBJ1-1, with a possible D match to TRBD1 (5 bases). With 3 bases removed from V and 8 bases from J, the gap between germline ends came to 19 bases. CDR3 length: 15 amino acids. Germline lookup yields CDR1 MNHEY and CDR2 SVGAGI. Written as DNA, the CDR3 is TGTGCCAGCAGTTATTCAGGGTCGGTGAGGCAGGAAGCTTTCTTT. Amino acids: CASSYSGSVRQEAFF.

The CDR3 sequence: CASSRDNQPQHF. The CDR3 nucleotides read TGTGCCAGCAGCAGGGATAATCAGCCCCAGCATTTT. The chain carries TRBV6-5 and TRBJ1-5, with D possibly TRBD1 on 5 matching bases. From germline, CDR1 is MNHEY and CDR2 SVGAGI. The CDR3 consists of 12 residues. V was trimmed by 6 bases and J by 4 bases, leaving 7 bases between them.

J is TRBJ1-1 and V is TRBV28; D call uncertain. The CDR3 has 13 amino acids. The V end lost 7 bases, the J end lost 4 bases, and 13 bases lay between the germline ends. Per the germline V gene, CDR1 is MDHEN and CDR2 is SYDVKM. DNA for the CDR3: TGTGCCAGCACCCGGGGTGTTGGCACTGAAGCTTTCTTT. Translation gives CASTRGVGTEAFF.

The CDR3 DNA reads TGTGCCAGCAGCTCCCCATTAGGGGGGGGGCCCCTGGATACGCAGTATTTT. It yields the protein CASSSPLGGGPLDTQYF. J is TRBJ2-3 and V is TRBV7-2; D possibly corresponds to TRBD2 (7 bases). Germline CDR1 reads SGHTA; CDR2 reads FQGNSA. This CDR3 spans 17 amino acids. V was pared by 4 bases and J by 6 bases, with 23 bases between.

The chain joins TRBV6-5 to TRBJ1-1; 7 nucleotides match TRBD1. Losses at the gene ends were 2 bases for V and 0 bases for J; bases not matched to a gene: 3. Germline CDR1 and CDR2: MNHEY and SVGAGI. The CDR3 runs 15 residues. CDR3 sequence (DNA): TGTGCCAGCAGTTACGGGACAGCTATGAACACTGAAGCTTTCTTT. It yields the protein CASSYGTAMNTEAFF.

This clone was detected a few times. The rearrangement links TRBV6-1 to TRBJ2-3, with D tentatively TRBD2 (6 bases). V lost 0 bases, J lost 2 bases, and 12 bases lay in between. Germline CDR1 is MNHNS and CDR2 is SASEGT. The CDR3 length is 16 residues. CDR3 loop: CASSEARDFFTDTQYF. CDR3 nucleotide sequence: TGTGCCAGCAGTGAAGCAAGGGACTTTTTCACAGATACGCAGTATTTT.

V gene TRBV6-2 or TRBV6-3 combines with J gene TRBJ1-2, with D unresolved. The CDR3 contains 13 residues. The V gene's germline CDR1 is MNHEY and CDR2 SVGEGT. The V and J ends lost 0 bases and 8 bases respectively, with 10 bases between them. Here the CDR3 reads CASSYSAPRGYTF. CDR3 DNA sequence: TGTGCCAGCAGTTACTCGGCCCCTCGCGGCTACACCTTC.

This clone was detected once. The rearrangement uses TRBV5-1 and TRBJ1-2; 8 bases map to TRBD1. J was trimmed by 8 bases and V by 4 bases; bases with no gene match: 13. This CDR3 spans 15 amino acids. Germline values: CDR1 SGHRS, CDR2 YFSETQ. The CDR3 DNA follows: TGCGCCAGCAGCCCGTCGCAGGGGGCGCAAGGAGGCTACACCTTC. This encodes CASSPSQGAQGGYTF. The entire variable domain, with the rest obtained from reference TRBV5-1 and TRBJ1-2, is as follows: KAGVTQTPRYLIKTRGQQVTLSCSPISGHRSVSWYQQTPGQGLQFLFEYFSETQRNKGNFPGRFSGRQFSNSRSEMNVSTLELGDSALYLCASSPSQGAQGGYTFGSGTRLTVV.

This clone was detected once. J is TRBJ2-5 and V is TRBV5-1, with D possibly matching TRBD1 (6 bases). Germline V gene sequence: CDR1 SGHRS, CDR2 YFSETQ. The CDR3 has 15 residues. Trimming pared 0 bases from V and 3 bases from J, leaving 12 bases between. CDR3 coding DNA: TGCGCCAGCAGCTTGGTACAGGGAAGAGAAGAGACCCAGTACTTC. It is translated as CASSLVQGREETQYF.

This clone has only a few counts. The J gene is TRBJ1-2, the V gene TRBV4-1; D uncertain. The V and J ends lost 1 base and 4 bases respectively, with 4 bases between them. CDR1 is MGHRA, CDR2 YSYEKL, per germline. The CDR3 has 12 residues. CDR3 nucleotides: TGCGCCAGCAGCCAAGGAGTCTATGGCTACACCTTC. Translating gives CASSQGVYGYTF.

The chain recombines TRBV15 with TRBJ1-1; D remains unclear. Deletions cut 2 bases from V and 1 base from J, with 8 bases between. The germline V gene has CDR1 LNHNV and CDR2 YYDKDF (reference sequence). CDR3 length: 14 amino acids. CDR3 in DNA: TGTGCCACCAGCAGATCCGAGGGGAACACTGAAGCTTTCTTT. It translates to CATSRSEGNTEAFF.

The chain links TRBV5-1 to TRBJ2-7, with D perhaps matching TRBD1 (5 bases). The CDR3 contains 14 residues. Germline assignment: CDR1 SGHRS and CDR2 YFSETQ. V lost 2 bases to trimming and J lost 6 bases, with 15 bases between them. CDR3 protein: CASSLILSGSEQYF. CDR3 nucleotides: TGCGCCAGCAGCTTAATATTGTCAGGGTCCGAGCAGTACTTC.

The chain links TRBV9 to TRBJ2-3; 12 bases are shared with TRBD2. CDR1 is SGDLS and CDR2 is YYNGEE in the germline V gene. The CDR3 covers 17 residues. Trimming cost V 1 base and J 5 bases; bases outside gene matches: 8. CDR3 nucleotides: TGTGCCAGCAGCGTAAAAACTAGCGGGGGGCAGGGAGATACGCAGTATTTT. The encoded protein is CASSVKTSGGQGDTQYF.

There are a few counts of this clone. The chain recombines TRBV7-2 with TRBJ2-5; D gene ambiguous. Germline values: CDR1 SGHTA, CDR2 FQGNSA. With 4 bases removed from V and 4 bases from J, the gap between germline ends came to 10 bases. This CDR3 comprises 13 residues. The CDR3 is CASSSHGLETQYF. CDR3 DNA sequence: TGTGCCAGCAGCTCCCACGGGTTAGAGACCCAGTACTTC. Based on the CDR3 plus reference TRBV7-2 and TRBJ2-5, the full variable domain is GAGVSQSPSNKVTEKGKDVELRCDPISGHTALYWYRQSLGQGLEFLIYFQGNSAPDKSGLPSDRFSAERTGGSVSTLTIQRTQQEDSAVYLCASSSHGLETQYFGPGTRLLVL.

The chain has TRBV4-1 and TRBJ2-1; D possibly corresponds to TRBD2 (5 bases). This CDR3 spans 17 amino acids. Looked up from germline, CDR1 is MGHRA and CDR2 is YSYEKL. V was clipped by 4 bases and J by 0 bases, with 16 bases between them. The CDR3 region has the DNA TGCGCCAGCAGCCCGACGTTTGAGCGGAGCTCCTACAATGAGCAGTTCTTC. Encoded protein: CASSPTFERSSYNEQFF.

V gene TRBV21-1 combines with J gene TRBJ1-1. TRBV21-1 counts as a pseudogene. The CDR3 sequence is 13 residues long. Here the CDR3 DNA reads TGTGCCAGCAGCCCTTTCTACGGGGGTGAAGCTTTCTTT. As protein: CASSPFYGGEAFF.

The V and J genes are TRBV7-2 and TRBJ1-1; perhaps TRBD1 as D (5 bases). The V gene lost 1 base and the J gene lost 3 bases, with 9 bases spanning the gap. Germline-derived CDR1 and CDR2 are SGHTA and FQGNSA. The CDR3 is 14 amino acids. Here the CDR3 reads CASSLGGSYTEAFF. In DNA, the CDR3 is TGTGCCAGCAGCTTAGGGGGCTCCTACACTGAAGCTTTCTTT. The complete variable domain, with remaining parts taken from reference TRBV7-2 and TRBJ1-1, reads GAGVSQSPSNKVTEKGKDVELRCDPISGHTALYWYRQSLGQGLEFLIYFQGNSAPDKSGLPSDRFSAERTGGSVSTLTIQRTQQEDSAVYLCASSLGGSYTEAFFGQGTRLTVV.

A few counts support this clone. J is TRBJ1-3 and V is TRBV30; no definite D call. V lost 3 bases, J lost 1 base, and 19 bases lay in between. Germline V gene sequence: CDR1 GTSNPN, CDR2 SVGIG (reference sequence). The CDR3 has 17 residues. The CDR3 loop reads CAWRSPTAGLSGNTIYF. The DNA for the CDR3 is TGTGCCTGGAGATCACCAACGGCAGGCCTGTCTGGAAACACCATATATTTT.